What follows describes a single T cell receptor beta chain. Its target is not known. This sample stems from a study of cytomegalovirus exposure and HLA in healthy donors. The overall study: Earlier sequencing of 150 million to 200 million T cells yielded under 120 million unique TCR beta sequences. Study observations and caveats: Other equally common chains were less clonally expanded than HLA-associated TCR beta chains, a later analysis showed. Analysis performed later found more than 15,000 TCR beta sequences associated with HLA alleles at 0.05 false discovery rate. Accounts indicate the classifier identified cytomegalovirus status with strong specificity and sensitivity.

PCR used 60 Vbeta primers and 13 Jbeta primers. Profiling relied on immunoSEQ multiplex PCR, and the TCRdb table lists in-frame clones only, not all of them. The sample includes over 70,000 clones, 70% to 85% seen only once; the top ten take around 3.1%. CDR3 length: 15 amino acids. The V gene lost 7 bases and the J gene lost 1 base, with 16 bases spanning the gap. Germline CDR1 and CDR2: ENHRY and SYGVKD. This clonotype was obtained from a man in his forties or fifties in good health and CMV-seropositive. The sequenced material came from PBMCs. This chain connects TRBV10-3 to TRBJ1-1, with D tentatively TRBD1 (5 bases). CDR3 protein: CAITAEGRGNTEAFF. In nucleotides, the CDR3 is TGTGCCATCACGGCTGAGGGGAGGGGGAACACTGAAGCTTTCTTT.